This entry lists 24 T cell receptor beta chains sequenced from one sample in a study of siplizumab effects on memory and regulatory T cells. The method was immunoSEQ multiplex PCR; TCRdb's version includes in-frame clones alone and lacks a portion of them. The data contain around 87,000 clones, 85% to 90% of them singletons. The specimen sequenced was CD4+ T cells sorted from blood. The source is a human donor in good health.

The chain recombines TRBV21-1 with TRBJ1-3; the table's D call of TRBD1 was not tested on the DNA. TRBV21-1 is a recognized pseudogene. The CDR3 is 16 amino acids. CDR3 protein: CASSPRTVTSGNTIYF. The CDR3 DNA sequence: TGTGCCAGCAGCCCTCGGACAGTAACCTCTGGAAACACCATATATTTT.

The chain joins TRBV5-6 to TRBJ1-5; D gene uncertain. The CDR3 runs 17 residues. Germline-derived CDR1 and CDR2 are SGHDT and YYEEEE. Trimming stripped 1 base from V and 3 bases from J, with 17 bases between. The CDR3 DNA reads as TGTGCCAGCAGCTTGTCCATCCAAGATACCCTCAATCAGCCCCAGCATTTT. Translated, it gives CASSLSIQDTLNQPQHF. The full variable domain, completed using reference TRBV5-6 and TRBJ1-5, is DAGVTQSPTHLIKTRGQQVTLRCSPKSGHDTVSWYQQALGQGPQFIFQYYEEEERQRGNFPDRFSGHQFPNYSSELNVNALLLGDSALYLCASSLSIQDTLNQPQHFGDGTRLSIL.

The chain carries TRBV14 and TRBJ2-3; D not resolved. The CDR3 covers 13 residues. V shed 0 bases and J shed 6 bases, with 7 bases lying between them. Per the germline V gene, CDR1 is SGHDN and CDR2 is FVKESK. The DNA of the CDR3 is TGTGCCAGCAGCCAAGATCTCTGGGATACGCAGTATTTT. Residues: CASSQDLWDTQYF.

V gene TRBV6-5 combines with J gene TRBJ2-5; D unresolved. Trimming removed 2 bases at V and 13 bases at J, with 14 bases between. Germline V gene data show CDR1 as MNHEY and CDR2 as SVGAGI. This CDR3 is built from 12 residues. CDR3 sequence reads: CASSYPTGQRYF. CDR3 sequence (DNA): TGTGCCAGCAGTTACCCAACCGGTCAGCGGTACTTC.

The rearrangement joins TRBV10-3 to TRBJ1-6, with D possibly matching TRBD1 (5 bases). The CDR3 extends over 13 amino acids. The ends were cut back, 7 bases at V and 8 bases at J, with 12 bases in the middle. Per germline, CDR1 ENHRY and CDR2 SYGVKD. For the CDR3, the DNA is TGTGCCATCACCCGGGACGTGGATTCACCCCTCCACTTT. This translates into CAITRDVDSPLHF.

This clone appeared once. V usage is TRBV30 and J usage is TRBJ2-1; D is uncertain. Germline values: CDR1 GTSNPN, CDR2 SVGIG (reference sequence). Trimming left V 3 bases short and J 4 bases short, with 10 bases between. This CDR3 is 13 amino acids long. The CDR3, as DNA: TGTGCCTGGAGCCCCCCGCCGTACAATGAGCAGTTCTTC. This codes for CAWSPPPYNEQFF.

The V gene is TRBV19, the J gene TRBJ2-7; D possibly corresponds to TRBD2 (6 bases). The CDR3 sequence is 15 residues long. The germline V gene encodes CDR1 LNHDA and CDR2 SQIVND (reference sequence). Deletions cut 3 bases from V and 1 base from J, with 13 bases between. DNA of the CDR3: TGTGCCAGTAGTATCCAGGGAGGTTCGTCCTACGAGCAGTACTTC. Its protein is CASSIQGGSSYEQYF.

V usage is TRBV27 and J usage is TRBJ2-2; possible D gene TRBD1, 5 bases. The CDR3 consists of 15 residues. V was trimmed by 5 bases and J by 5 bases, leaving 15 bases between them. The germline V gene has CDR1 MNHEY and CDR2 SMNVEV (reference sequence). The CDR3 reads CASSNRGRVTGELFF. In DNA, the CDR3 is TGTGCCAGCAGTAACCGAGGCAGGGTGACCGGGGAGCTGTTTTTT.

The chain joins TRBV20-1 to TRBJ2-5; D remains unclear. The germline gives CDR1 DFQATT, CDR2 SNEGSKA (reference sequence). Trimming pared 1 base from V and 5 bases from J, leaving 5 bases between. This CDR3 spans 11 amino acids. CDR3 coding DNA: TGCAGTGCTAGAGTGTTGGAGACCCAGTACTTC. This codes for CSARVLETQYF.

V is TRBV6-1 and J is TRBJ1-1; D not resolved. V lost 8 bases and J lost 5, with 12 bases in between. The CDR3 has 12 residues. The germline CDR1 and CDR2 sequences are MNHNS and SASEGT. CDR3 loop: CASGFLMTEAFF. The CDR3, as DNA: TGTGCCAGCGGTTTTCTGATGACTGAAGCTTTCTTT.

The V call is TRBV19, the J call TRBJ1-5, with unresolved D. This CDR3 has 13 residues. The germline V gene has CDR1 LNHDA and CDR2 SQIVND (reference sequence). V lost 0 bases and J lost 4, with 4 bases in between. The CDR3 reads CASSIDGNQPQHF. In DNA, the CDR3 is TGTGCCAGTAGTATAGATGGGAATCAGCCCCAGCATTTT.

This clone was seen just once. The V call is TRBV10-3, the J call TRBJ1-1; maybe TRBD1 (6 bases). There are 15 residues in the CDR3. The germline V gene encodes CDR1 ENHRY and CDR2 SYGVKD. V dropped 6 bases and J dropped 0 bases, with 14 bases sitting between them. CDR3 loop: CAIREEGGMNTEAFF. CDR3 coding DNA: TGTGCCATCAGGGAGGAGGGGGGTATGAACACTGAAGCTTTCTTT.

This clone was seen once. The chain links TRBV28 to TRBJ1-2; D remains ambiguous. The CDR3 consists of 14 residues. Germline CDR1 MDHEN, CDR2 SYDVKM. V dropped 5 bases and J dropped 2 bases, with 12 bases sitting between them. The CDR3 sequence: CASSTTEYNYGYTF. CDR3 bases: TGTGCCAGCAGTACGACGGAATACAACTATGGCTACACCTTC.

This chain connects TRBV7-9 to TRBJ2-1; D not resolved. CDR3 length: 15 amino acids. Per germline, CDR1 SEHNR and CDR2 FQNEAQ (reference sequence). V lost 2 bases and J lost 0, with 8 bases in between. CDR3 nucleotides: TGTGCCAGCAGCTTAACAGCGAGCTCCTACAATGAGCAGTTCTTC. Translation gives CASSLTASSYNEQFF. Full variable domain (remainder filled in from reference TRBV7-9 and TRBJ2-1): DTGVSQNPRHKITKRGQNVTFRCDPISEHNRLYWYRQTLGQGPEFLTYFQNEAQLEKSRLLSDRFSAERPKGSFSTLEIQRTEQGDSAMYLCASSLTASSYNEQFFGPGTRLTVL.

The chain uses TRBV27 and TRBJ1-2; TRBD1 matches at 8 bases. The V segment lost 6 bases and the J segment 10 bases; nucleotides outside the gene matches: 13. Germline loops: CDR1 MNHEY, CDR2 SMNVEV (reference sequence). This CDR3 has 14 residues. The CDR3 bases are TGTGCCAGCAGGAAGACAGGGGAACCTTCTAACTACACCTTC. This codes for CASRKTGEPSNYTF.

The chain is built from TRBV7-2 and TRBJ2-5; D may be TRBD2 (6 bases). CDR1 and CDR2 (germline): SGHTA, FQGNSA. With 5 bases removed from V and 5 bases from J, the gap between germline ends came to 15 bases. The CDR3 sequence is 14 residues long. CDR3 nucleotide sequence: TGTGCCAGCAGCCAGACTAGAGCCCTCGAGACCCAGTACTTC. It is translated as CASSQTRALETQYF.

V is TRBV7-9 and J is TRBJ2-7; TRBD1 or TRBD2 may be the D gene (5 bases each). V shed 5 bases and J shed 3 bases, with 17 bases lying between them. Germline loops: CDR1 SEHNR, CDR2 FQNEAQ (reference sequence). The CDR3 totals 15 residues. CDR3 loop: CASSIYHGTGYEQYF. The CDR3 nucleotides are TGTGCCAGCAGCATTTACCACGGGACGGGCTACGAGCAGTACTTC.

This clone was seen once. V is TRBV11-3 and J is TRBJ2-7; D perhaps matches TRBD2 (5 bases). The CDR3 is made up of 16 amino acids. Germline V lookup: CDR1 SGHNT, CDR2 YENEEA. With 5 bases removed from V and 0 bases from J, the gap between germline ends came to 17 bases. CDR3: CASSLTGLPSSYEQYF. DNA of the CDR3: TGTGCCAGCAGCCTAACCGGACTCCCGAGCTCCTACGAGCAGTACTTC.

The genes are TRBV5-4 and TRBJ2-1; possibly TRBD1 or TRBD2 for D (5 bases each). This CDR3 spans 18 amino acids. Deletions cut 3 bases from V and 2 bases from J, with 21 bases between. Germline CDR1 reads SGHNT; CDR2 reads YYREEE (reference sequence). In DNA, the CDR3 is TGTGCCAGCAGCTCACCCACGAGGGGCAGGGTTACCTACAATGAGCAGTTCTTC. Encoded protein: CASSSPTRGRVTYNEQFF.

The V and J genes are TRBV6-5 and TRBJ1-2; 7 nucleotides line up with TRBD1. CDR3 length equals 14 residues. Trimming took 6 bases from V and 4 from J; bases not matched to a gene: 8. From germline, CDR1 is MNHEY and CDR2 SVGAGI. The CDR3, as DNA: TGTGCCAGCAGGCCCACACAGGGGAGCTATGGCTACACCTTC. Residues: CASRPTQGSYGYTF.

The chain joins TRBV7-9 to TRBJ2-3, with 7 nucleotides matching TRBD2. Germline V gives CDR1 SEHNR, CDR2 FQNEAQ (reference sequence). CDR3 length equals 14 residues. Unmatched junction bases numbered 1, after V lost 3 bases and J lost 1 base. The CDR3 nucleotides read TGTGCCAGCAGCTTGCTAGCGGGCACAGATACGCAGTATTTT. The encoded protein is CASSLLAGTDTQYF. Filled out from reference TRBV7-9 and TRBJ2-3, the complete variable domain reads DTGVSQNPRHKITKRGQNVTFRCDPISEHNRLYWYRQTLGQGPEFLTYFQNEAQLEKSRLLSDRFSAERPKGSFSTLEIQRTEQGDSAMYLCASSLLAGTDTQYFGPGTRLTVL.

The V gene is TRBV5-1, the J gene TRBJ2-5, with TRBD2 matching over 7 bases. Germline V gene lookup returns CDR1 SGHRS and CDR2 YFSETQ. This CDR3 region has 14 residues. The V gene end was trimmed by 6 bases and the J gene end by 2 bases; junction bases not matched to a gene: 7. CDR3 protein: CASTFQGLQETQYF. Here the CDR3 DNA reads TGCGCCAGCACCTTTCAGGGACTACAAGAGACCCAGTACTTC.

The chain has TRBV29-1 and TRBJ2-3; D is possibly TRBD1 or TRBD2 (6 bases each). This CDR3 spans 17 amino acids. CDR1 SQVTM and CDR2 ANQGSEA come from the germline V gene. V lost 2 bases, J lost 2 bases, and 20 bases lay in between. Here the CDR3 reads CSVEPTGGWGFTDTQYF. The CDR3 DNA is TGCAGCGTTGAACCCACCGGGGGCTGGGGCTTCACAGATACGCAGTATTTT.

The chain has TRBV6-1 and TRBJ2-1, with D possibly being TRBD2 (6 bases). The CDR3 is made up of 11 amino acids. V was trimmed by 7 bases and J by 5 bases, leaving 6 bases between them. Germline CDR1 and CDR2: MNHNS and SASEGT. The CDR3 DNA sequence: TGTGCCAGCAAGCGGGACAATGAGCAGTTCTTC. Translation: CASKRDNEQFF.